This record looks at one TCR beta chain sequence and its context. These data belong to a study of blood T cell repertoires in COVID-19. Across the study: Whether acute or convalescent, the COVID-19 samples came from the United States, Italy and Spain.

Assay used: immunoSEQ multiplex PCR; TCRdb lists only in-frame clones, some missing. The profile covers about 40,000 clones, with 60% to 85% appearing a single time and approximately 33% taken by the ten largest. The germline V gene encodes CDR1 LNHDA and CDR2 SQIVND (reference sequence). There are 14 residues in the CDR3. With 3 bases removed from V and 3 bases from J, the gap between germline ends came to 8 bases. The V and J genes are TRBV19 and TRBJ1-4; D call uncertain. Sample: peripheral blood. The receptor comes from a woman of 80 years or more with acute or convalescent COVID-19. For the CDR3, the DNA is TGTGCCAGTAGTATCGGAACAGCTAATGAAAAACTGTTTTTT. Its protein product is CASSIGTANEKLFF. Supplemented by reference TRBV19 and TRBJ1-4, the full variable domain reads DGGITQSPKYLFRKEGQNVTLSCEQNLNHDAMYWYRQDPGQGLRLIYYSQIVNDFQKGDIAEGYSVSREKKESFPLTVTSAQKNPTAFYLCASSIGTANEKLFFGSGTQLSVL.